The text below deals with one TCR beta chain. The data stem from a study of blood T cell repertoires in COVID-19. Everyone who took part was roughly 18 to 89 years old, and they came from 24 US areas. Assignment of participants to cohorts was predicated upon participant-reported clinical history. Each exposed participant met a COVID-19 case in the 2 weeks preceding study entry. This CDR3 comprises 11 residues. Deletions cut 3 bases from V and 3 bases from J, with 4 bases between. Germline V gene data show CDR1 as SQVTM and CDR2 as ANQGSEA. The repertoire was sequenced with immunoSEQ multiplex PCR; TCRdb's copy has only in-frame clones and lacks some. The sample has 130,000 to 150,000 clones; less than 90% are singletons.

The specimen was PBMCs or T cells enriched from blood (not recorded which). V and J are TRBV29-1 and TRBJ2-3; D remains ambiguous. The TCR sequence derives from a woman aged 45-60 years who had been exposed to COVID-19. CDR3 DNA: TGCAGCGTTGACTATACAGATACGCAGTATTTT. It translates to CSVDYTDTQYF.